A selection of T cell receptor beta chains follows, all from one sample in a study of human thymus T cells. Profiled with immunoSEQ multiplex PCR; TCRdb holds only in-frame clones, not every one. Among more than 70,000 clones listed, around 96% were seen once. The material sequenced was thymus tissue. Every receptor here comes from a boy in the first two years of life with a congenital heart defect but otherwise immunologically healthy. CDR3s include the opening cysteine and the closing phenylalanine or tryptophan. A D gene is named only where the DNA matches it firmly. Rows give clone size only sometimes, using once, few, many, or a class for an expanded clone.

cdr3_aa: CASSLVRHNLFTYEQYF; cdr3_nt: TGTGCCAGCAGCTTAGTTCGACACAACCTATTTACCTACGAGCAGTACTTC; clone_size: .; v_call: TRBV7-9; j_call: TRBJ2-7; d_call: .
cdr3_aa: CASSNDTRGSPYNEQFF; cdr3_nt: TGTGCCAGCTCAAATGACACTCGGGGCTCGCCCTACAATGAGCAGTTCTTC; clone_size: .; v_call: TRBV18; j_call: TRBJ2-1; d_call: .
cdr3_aa: CASSLVGGSSYNEQFF; cdr3_nt: TGCGCCAGCAGCTTGGTCGGCGGGAGCTCCTACAATGAGCAGTTCTTC; clone_size: .; v_call: TRBV5-1; j_call: TRBJ2-1; d_call: TRBD2
cdr3_aa: CASSLHQPYRDRGSRLSYEQYF; cdr3_nt: TGTGCCAGCAGTTTACACCAACCTTACCGGGACAGGGGTTCCCGTTTAAGTTACGAGCAGTACTTC; clone_size: .; v_call: TRBV28; j_call: TRBJ2-7; d_call: TRBD1
cdr3_aa: CASSIWQGVGETQYF; cdr3_nt: TGCGCCAGCAGCATCTGGCAGGGAGTAGGAGAGACCCAGTACTTC; clone_size: .; v_call: TRBV5-1; j_call: TRBJ2-5; d_call: .
cdr3_aa: CASSLGPGQGPNYGYTF; cdr3_nt: TGCGCCAGCAGCTTGGGGCCGGGACAGGGACCTAACTATGGCTACACCTTC; clone_size: .; v_call: TRBV5-1; j_call: TRBJ1-2; d_call: TRBD1
cdr3_aa: CASSLATDSHSEDGYTF; cdr3_nt: TGCGCCAGCAGCTTGGCCACGGACAGTCATTCGGAGGATGGCTACACCTTC; clone_size: few; v_call: TRBV5-1; j_call: TRBJ1-2; d_call: .
cdr3_aa: CARIRGGGPNNEQFF; cdr3_nt: TGTGCCCGCATCCGGGGCGGGGGCCCAAACAATGAGCAGTTCTTC; clone_size: .; v_call: TRBV21-1; j_call: TRBJ2-1; d_call: .
cdr3_aa: CASSSSQGEETQYF; cdr3_nt: TGTGCCAGCAGCTCTTCACAGGGAGAGGAGACCCAGTACTTC; clone_size: .; v_call: TRBV5-4; j_call: TRBJ2-5; d_call: .
cdr3_aa: CASSLGFVRPYNEQFF; cdr3_nt: TGTGCCAGCAGCCTAGGGTTCGTGCGGCCGTACAATGAGCAGTTCTTC; clone_size: .; v_call: TRBV21-1; j_call: TRBJ2-1; d_call: .
cdr3_aa: CAIPTSGAYNEQFF; cdr3_nt: TGTGCCATCCCTACTAGCGGCGCTTACAATGAGCAGTTCTTC; clone_size: .; v_call: TRBV13; j_call: TRBJ2-1; d_call: TRBD2
cdr3_aa: CADGGPEAQASFWGYTF; cdr3_nt: TGTGCCGATGGAGGTCCCGAGGCTCAGGCTTCTTTTTGGGGCTACACCTTC; clone_size: .; v_call: TRBV12-5; j_call: TRBJ1-2; d_call: .
cdr3_aa: CASSPGPRANYGYTF; cdr3_nt: TGTGCCAGCAGCCCTGGGCCAAGGGCGAACTATGGCTACACCTTC; clone_size: .; v_call: TRBV5-5; j_call: TRBJ1-2; d_call: .
cdr3_aa: CASSQGSSGANVLTF; cdr3_nt: TGCGCCAGCAGCCAAGGGAGCTCTGGGGCCAACGTCCTGACTTTC; clone_size: once; v_call: TRBV4-1; j_call: TRBJ2-6; d_call: .
cdr3_aa: CASSLEPTGRGTEAFF; cdr3_nt: TGTGCCAGCAGTTTAGAGCCTACAGGGCGGGGGACTGAAGCTTTCTTT; clone_size: once; v_call: TRBV28; j_call: TRBJ1-1; d_call: .
cdr3_aa: CASSPHSAGADYGYTF; cdr3_nt: TGTGCCAGCTCACCACATTCGGCAGGAGCCGACTATGGCTACACCTTC; clone_size: once; v_call: TRBV18; j_call: TRBJ1-2; d_call: .
cdr3_aa: CASSQGRGRGSYGYTF; cdr3_nt: TGCGCCAGCAGCCAGGGTAGGGGGCGCGGAAGCTATGGCTACACCTTC; clone_size: .; v_call: TRBV4-3; j_call: TRBJ1-2; d_call: TRBD1
cdr3_aa: CACQTFGIQGEKLFF; cdr3_nt: TGTGCCTGCCAGACATTTGGTATTCAGGGTGAAAAACTGTTTTTT; clone_size: .; v_call: TRBV28; j_call: TRBJ1-4; d_call: .
cdr3_aa: CASSPRDGLGDEQYF; cdr3_nt: TGTGCCAGCAGCCCCCGGGACGGACTGGGCGACGAGCAGTACTTC; clone_size: .; v_call: TRBV5-5; j_call: TRBJ2-7; d_call: .
cdr3_aa: CASSVASDRAPTYEQYF; cdr3_nt: TGTGCCAGCAGCGTCGCCTCTGACAGGGCCCCAACCTACGAGCAGTACTTC; clone_size: .; v_call: TRBV9; j_call: TRBJ2-7; d_call: TRBD1
cdr3_aa: CASSPFQGGAYEQYF; cdr3_nt: TGTGCCAGCTCACCATTCCAGGGAGGGGCATACGAGCAGTACTTC; clone_size: .; v_call: TRBV18; j_call: TRBJ2-7; d_call: TRBD2
cdr3_aa: CASSKGRLLETQYF; cdr3_nt: TGTGCCAGCAGCAAAGGGAGACTCCTGGAGACCCAGTACTTC; clone_size: .; v_call: TRBV14; j_call: TRBJ2-5; d_call: .
cdr3_aa: CASSERNGTF; cdr3_nt: TGTGCCAGCAGTGAAAGAAACGGCACCTTC; clone_size: .; v_call: TRBV6-1; j_call: TRBJ1-2; d_call: .
cdr3_aa: CASSSWDRGMTEAFF; cdr3_nt: TGTGCCAGCAGCTCTTGGGACAGGGGGATGACTGAAGCTTTCTTT; clone_size: .; v_call: TRBV13; j_call: TRBJ1-1; d_call: TRBD1
cdr3_aa: CASSPGTSGSTDTQYF; cdr3_nt: TGTGCCAGCAGTCCTGGGACTAGCGGATCCACAGATACGCAGTATTTT; clone_size: .; v_call: TRBV28; j_call: TRBJ2-3; d_call: TRBD2
cdr3_aa: CASSLHKPLVGAYEQYF; cdr3_nt: TGTGCCAGCAGCTTACACAAACCTTTAGTGGGGGCCTACGAGCAGTACTTC; clone_size: .; v_call: TRBV7-9; j_call: TRBJ2-7; d_call: .
cdr3_aa: CASSLPPTENTEAFF; cdr3_nt: TGTGCCAGCAGCTTACCCCCCACAGAGAACACTGAAGCTTTCTTT; clone_size: .; v_call: TRBV11-2; j_call: TRBJ1-1; d_call: .
cdr3_aa: CASSPLTSGTNSYEQYF; cdr3_nt: TGTGCCAGCAGCCCCCTGACTAGCGGGACTAACTCCTACGAGCAGTACTTC; clone_size: .; v_call: TRBV7-2; j_call: TRBJ2-7; d_call: TRBD2
cdr3_aa: CASSLAVPGLEGDTQYF; cdr3_nt: TGTGCCAGCAGTTTGGCGGTTCCGGGACTAGAGGGAGATACGCAGTATTTT; clone_size: .; v_call: TRBV28; j_call: TRBJ2-3; d_call: TRBD2
cdr3_aa: CASSLGRYRLGAANEKLFF; cdr3_nt: TGTGCCAGCAGCTTAGGCCGATATCGGTTAGGGGCGGCTAATGAAAAACTGTTTTTT; clone_size: .; v_call: TRBV7-9; j_call: TRBJ1-4; d_call: .
cdr3_aa: CASSMDVGGTYEQYF; cdr3_nt: TGTGCCAGTAGTATGGACGTGGGAGGCACCTACGAGCAGTACTTC; clone_size: .; v_call: TRBV19; j_call: TRBJ2-7; d_call: .
cdr3_aa: CASSLSEGWGYGYTF; cdr3_nt: TGTGCCAGCAGTTTATCTGAGGGTTGGGGCTATGGCTACACCTTC; clone_size: .; v_call: TRBV27; j_call: TRBJ1-2; d_call: .
cdr3_aa: CASSFTPGTGFAGANVLTF; cdr3_nt: TGCGCCAGCAGCTTTACTCCCGGGACAGGGTTTGCTGGGGCCAACGTCCTGACTTTC; clone_size: .; v_call: TRBV5-1; j_call: TRBJ2-6; d_call: TRBD1
cdr3_aa: CASSLVGWVGARKDTQYF; cdr3_nt: TGCGCCAGCAGCTTGGTGGGCTGGGTGGGGGCTCGGAAAGATACGCAGTATTTT; clone_size: .; v_call: TRBV5-1; j_call: TRBJ2-3; d_call: .
cdr3_aa: CASSLGIPDNEQYF; cdr3_nt: TGCGCCAGCAGCTTAGGGATTCCCGACAACGAGCAGTACTTC; clone_size: .; v_call: TRBV5-1; j_call: TRBJ2-7; d_call: .
cdr3_aa: CASSPRLAASTDTQYF; cdr3_nt: TGTGCCAGCAGCCCCCGACTAGCGGCCAGCACAGATACGCAGTATTTT; clone_size: .; v_call: TRBV9; j_call: TRBJ2-3; d_call: TRBD2
cdr3_aa: CASSQDNIAKNIQYF; cdr3_nt: TGCGCCAGCAGCCAAGATAACATAGCCAAAAACATTCAGTACTTC; clone_size: .; v_call: TRBV4-3; j_call: TRBJ2-4; d_call: .